This T cell receptor (beta chain) was recorded in a study of blood T cell repertoires in COVID-19. The overall study: Acute and convalescent COVID-19 samples came from the United States, Italy and Spain. PBMCs, B-cell-depleted T cells, or T cells provided the cDNA or gDNA that made up the material.

Original handling: The assay estimated nucleated cells by amplifying reference gene primers. Generated by immunoSEQ multiplex PCR, the TCRdb table keeps only in-frame clones and is missing some. V, J and clone size are taken as reported in that table, and D and trimming were inferred from the DNA itself. The sample lists roughly 87,000 clones, approximately 85% occurring once. CDR3 size: 11 residues. CDR1 and CDR2 from the germline V gene are MNHEY and SMNVEV (reference sequence). The V segment lost 6 bases and the J segment 12 bases; nucleotides outside the gene matches: 5. This clonotype was sampled from a woman older than 75 with COVID-19, enrolled during active disease. The specimen sequenced was peripheral blood. The chain joins TRBV27 to TRBJ2-1, with 7 bases matching TRBD2. The DNA for the CDR3 is TGTGCCAGCAGAAAGAGCGGGGTGCAGTTCTTC. It translates to CASRKSGVQFF.